This T cell receptor (beta chain) was sequenced for a study of blood T cells in healthy people across ages. Comments on this clonotype: Antigen specificity is unknown.

Study-level findings and limits: PBMCs that were unsorted prevented a conclusive naive versus antigen-experienced comparison.

Germline V gene lookup returns CDR1 MNHEY and CDR2 SMNVEV (reference sequence). This CDR3 region has 19 residues. A J-beta primer mix and a sample-barcoded 5' primer were used in a second PCR of roughly 7 to 12 cycles. One entry per CDR3 protein, called by TCRdb with MiXCR from the 5' RACE reads. Found here are roughly 1,000,000 distinct CDR3 sequences, around 25% of them singletons; the top ten hold 0.65% to 0.75%. In addition, the sample was reused for a study of T cells of mothers and their children. That source adds: Donation was provided by three healthy Caucasian mothers along with their six children. The TCR beta CDR3 read count exceeded 8.5 million for each mother and was some 2.7 million for each child.

The chain has TRBV27 and TRBJ2-7; 12 positions match TRBD2. With the DNA end fitting TRBJ2-1 better, the J assignment may be wrong. Input material: blood. This clonotype was obtained from a girl aged 2-10 years in good health. This CDR3 is CASSPNPFRLAGGPNEQFF. The CDR3 bases are TGTGCCAGCAGTCCGAACCCCTTCCGTCTAGCGGGGGGGCCAAATGAGCAGTTCTTC.